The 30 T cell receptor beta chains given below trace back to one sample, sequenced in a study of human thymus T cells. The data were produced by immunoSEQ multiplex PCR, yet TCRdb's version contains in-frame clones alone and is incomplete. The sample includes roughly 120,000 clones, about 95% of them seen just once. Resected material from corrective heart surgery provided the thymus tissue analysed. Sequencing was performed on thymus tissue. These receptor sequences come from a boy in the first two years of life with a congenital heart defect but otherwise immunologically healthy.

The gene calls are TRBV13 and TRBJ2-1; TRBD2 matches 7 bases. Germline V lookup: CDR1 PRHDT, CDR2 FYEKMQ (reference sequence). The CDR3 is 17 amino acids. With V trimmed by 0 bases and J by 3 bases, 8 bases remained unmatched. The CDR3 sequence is CASSLGLRGVDYNEQFF. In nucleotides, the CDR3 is TGTGCCAGCAGCTTAGGCCTTCGGGGGGTTGACTACAATGAGCAGTTCTTC.

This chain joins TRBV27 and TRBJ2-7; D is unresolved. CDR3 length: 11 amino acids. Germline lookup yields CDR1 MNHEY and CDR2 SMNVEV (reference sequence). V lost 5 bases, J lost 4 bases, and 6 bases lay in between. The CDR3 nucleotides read TGTGCCAGCAGTAGTGGATACGAGCAGTACTTC. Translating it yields CASSSGYEQYF.

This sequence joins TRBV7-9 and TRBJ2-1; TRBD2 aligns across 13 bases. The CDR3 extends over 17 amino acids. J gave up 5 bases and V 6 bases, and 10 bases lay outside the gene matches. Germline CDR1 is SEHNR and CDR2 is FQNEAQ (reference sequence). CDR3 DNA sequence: TGTGCCAGCAGTCGACTAGCGGGGGGCCCACTTCACAATGAGCAGTTCTTC. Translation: CASSRLAGGPLHNEQFF.

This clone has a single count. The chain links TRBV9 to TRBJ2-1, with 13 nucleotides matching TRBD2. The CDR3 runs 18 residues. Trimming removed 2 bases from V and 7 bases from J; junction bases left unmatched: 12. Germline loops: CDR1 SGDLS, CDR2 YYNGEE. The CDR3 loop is CASSVDDRTSGGRNEQFF. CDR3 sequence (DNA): TGTGCCAGCAGCGTCGACGATAGGACTAGCGGGGGAAGAAATGAGCAGTTCTTC.

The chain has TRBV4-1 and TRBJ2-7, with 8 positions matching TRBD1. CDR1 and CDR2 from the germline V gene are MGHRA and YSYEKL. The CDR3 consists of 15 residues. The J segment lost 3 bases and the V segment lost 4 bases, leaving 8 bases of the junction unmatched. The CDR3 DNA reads TGCGCCAGCAGCCCACTCAGGGGGCGTCTCTACGAGCAGTACTTC. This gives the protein CASSPLRGRLYEQYF.

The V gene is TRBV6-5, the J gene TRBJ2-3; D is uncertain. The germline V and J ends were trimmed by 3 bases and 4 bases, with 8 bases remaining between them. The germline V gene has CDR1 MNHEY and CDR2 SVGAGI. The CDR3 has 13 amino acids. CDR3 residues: CASSYLEADTQYF. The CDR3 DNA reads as TGTGCCAGCAGTTATCTAGAAGCAGATACGCAGTATTTT.

Here the CDR3 DNA reads TGTGCCAGCAGCTTAGTGTGGGACGAAATAGATACGCAGTATTTT. It codes for CASSLVWDEIDTQYF. The chain has TRBV7-2 and TRBJ2-3; D is possibly TRBD1 or TRBD2 (5 bases each). Germline V gene sequence: CDR1 SGHTA, CDR2 FQGNSA. This CDR3 has 15 residues. V lost 1 base and J 5 bases, leaving 13 bases between the germline ends. The full variable domain, completed using reference TRBV7-2 and TRBJ2-3, is GAGVSQSPSNKVTEKGKDVELRCDPISGHTALYWYRQSLGQGLEFLIYFQGNSAPDKSGLPSDRFSAERTGGSVSTLTIQRTQQEDSAVYLCASSLVWDEIDTQYFGPGTRLTVL.

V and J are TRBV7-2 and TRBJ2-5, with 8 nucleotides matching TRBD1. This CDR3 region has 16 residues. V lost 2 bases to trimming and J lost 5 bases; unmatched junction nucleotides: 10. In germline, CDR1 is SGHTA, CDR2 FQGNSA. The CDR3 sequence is CASSLKGRGHRETQYF. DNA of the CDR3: TGTGCCAGCAGCTTAAAGGGCAGGGGGCATAGGGAGACCCAGTACTTC.

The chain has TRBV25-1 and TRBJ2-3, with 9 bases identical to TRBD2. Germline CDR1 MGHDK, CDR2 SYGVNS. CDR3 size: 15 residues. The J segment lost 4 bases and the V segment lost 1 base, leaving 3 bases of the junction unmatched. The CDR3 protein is CASSESGGGADTQYF. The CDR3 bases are TGTGCCAGCAGTGAATCCGGCGGGGGGGCAGATACGCAGTATTTT.

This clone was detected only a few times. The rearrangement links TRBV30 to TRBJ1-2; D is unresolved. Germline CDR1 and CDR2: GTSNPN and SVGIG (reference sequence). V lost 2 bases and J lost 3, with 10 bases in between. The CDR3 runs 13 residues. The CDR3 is CAWSFVGHYGYTF. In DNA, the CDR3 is TGTGCCTGGAGTTTTGTCGGGCACTATGGCTACACCTTC.

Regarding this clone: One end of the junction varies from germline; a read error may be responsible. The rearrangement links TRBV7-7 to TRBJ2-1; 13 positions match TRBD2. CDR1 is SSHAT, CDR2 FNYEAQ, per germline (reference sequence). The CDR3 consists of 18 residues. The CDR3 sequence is CASSRGLAGAHSYNEQFF. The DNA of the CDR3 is TGTGCTAGCAGCCGAGGACTAGCGGGGGCCCACTCCTACAATGAGCAGTTCTTC.

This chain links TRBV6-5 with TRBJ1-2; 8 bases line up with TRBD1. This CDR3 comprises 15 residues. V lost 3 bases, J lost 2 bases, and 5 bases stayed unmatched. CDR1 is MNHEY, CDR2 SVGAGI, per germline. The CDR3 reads CASSYSGTGNYGYTF. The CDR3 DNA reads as TGTGCCAGCAGTTATTCCGGGACAGGAAACTATGGCTACACCTTC.

The CDR3 region has the DNA TGTGCCAGCAGCCCGACAGGGGGTTCTGAAGCTTTCTTT. Its translation: CASSPTGGSEAFF. The chain carries TRBV7-3 and TRBJ1-1, with 9 positions matching TRBD1. This CDR3 has 13 amino acids. V shed 5 bases and J 6 bases; nucleotides not matched to a gene: 4. Germline loops: CDR1 SGHTA, CDR2 FQGTGA.

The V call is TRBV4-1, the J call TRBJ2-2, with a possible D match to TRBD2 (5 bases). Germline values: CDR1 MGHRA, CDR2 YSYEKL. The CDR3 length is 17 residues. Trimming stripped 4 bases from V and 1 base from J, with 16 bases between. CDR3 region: CASSPPGSGVNTGELFF. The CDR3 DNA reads TGCGCCAGCAGCCCCCCCGGTTCCGGGGTGAACACCGGGGAGCTGTTTTTT.

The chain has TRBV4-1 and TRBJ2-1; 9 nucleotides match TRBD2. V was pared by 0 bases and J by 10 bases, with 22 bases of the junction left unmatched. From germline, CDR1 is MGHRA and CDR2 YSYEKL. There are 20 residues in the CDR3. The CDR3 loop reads CASSQEWVASGDNLIPEQFF. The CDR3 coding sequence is TGCGCCAGCAGCCAAGAATGGGTGGCTAGCGGGGATAACCTAATACCCGAGCAGTTCTTC.

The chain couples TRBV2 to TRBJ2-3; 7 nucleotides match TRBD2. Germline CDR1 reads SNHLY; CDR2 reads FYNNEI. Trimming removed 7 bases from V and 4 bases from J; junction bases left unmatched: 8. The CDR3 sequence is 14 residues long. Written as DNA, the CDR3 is TGTGCCAGCACCCCTCGACTAGCCCCAGATACGCAGTATTTT. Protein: CASTPRLAPDTQYF.

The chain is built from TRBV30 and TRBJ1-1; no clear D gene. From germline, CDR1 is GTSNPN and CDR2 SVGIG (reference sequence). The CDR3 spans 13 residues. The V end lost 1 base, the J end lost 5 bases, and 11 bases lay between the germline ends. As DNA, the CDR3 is TGTGCCTGGAGTGGGGATGAGAAAACTGAAGCTTTCTTT. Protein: CAWSGDEKTEAFF.

CDR3 nucleotides: TGTGCCAGCAGCTTGGAGAGATTTTGGACATTCGAGACCCAGTACTTC. Translated: CASSLERFWTFETQYF. V and J are TRBV5-8 and TRBJ2-5, with D possibly TRBD1 on 5 matching bases. The length of the CDR3 is 16 residues. V dropped 0 bases and J dropped 5 bases, with 17 bases sitting between them. Germline V gene data show CDR1 as SGHTS and CDR2 as YDEGEE.

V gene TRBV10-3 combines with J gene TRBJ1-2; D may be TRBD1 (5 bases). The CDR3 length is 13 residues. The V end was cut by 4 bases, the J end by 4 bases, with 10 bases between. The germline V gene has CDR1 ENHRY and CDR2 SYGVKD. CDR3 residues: CAISALGVYGYTF. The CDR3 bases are TGTGCCATCAGTGCTCTAGGGGTCTATGGCTACACCTTC.

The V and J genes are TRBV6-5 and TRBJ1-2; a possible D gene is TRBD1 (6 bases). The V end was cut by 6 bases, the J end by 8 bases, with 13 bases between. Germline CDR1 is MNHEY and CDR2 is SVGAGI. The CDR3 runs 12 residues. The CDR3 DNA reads TGTGCCAGCAGCCGGACAGTCGGAGGCTACACCTTC. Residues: CASSRTVGGYTF.

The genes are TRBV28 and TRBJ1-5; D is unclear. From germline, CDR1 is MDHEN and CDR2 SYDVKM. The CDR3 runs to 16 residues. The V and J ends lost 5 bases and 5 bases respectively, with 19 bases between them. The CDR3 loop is CASSDNRGHKDQPQHF. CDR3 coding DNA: TGTGCCAGCAGTGACAACAGAGGCCACAAAGATCAGCCCCAGCATTTT.

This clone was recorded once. CDR3 protein: CASSSYRGAYNEQFF. CDR3 coding DNA: TGTGCCAGCAGCTCCTACAGGGGCGCTTACAATGAGCAGTTCTTC. The chain combines TRBV13 with TRBJ2-1; 7 nucleotides agree with TRBD1. The CDR3 sequence is 15 residues long. Trimming removed 4 bases from V and 4 bases from J; junction bases left unmatched: 7. Germline lookup yields CDR1 PRHDT and CDR2 FYEKMQ (reference sequence).

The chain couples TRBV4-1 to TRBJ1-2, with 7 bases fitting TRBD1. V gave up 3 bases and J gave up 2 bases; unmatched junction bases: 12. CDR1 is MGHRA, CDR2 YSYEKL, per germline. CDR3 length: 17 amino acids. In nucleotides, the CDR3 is TGCGCCAGCAGCCAGGACCCCTGGGACAGACAGAACTATGGCTACACCTTC. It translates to CASSQDPWDRQNYGYTF.

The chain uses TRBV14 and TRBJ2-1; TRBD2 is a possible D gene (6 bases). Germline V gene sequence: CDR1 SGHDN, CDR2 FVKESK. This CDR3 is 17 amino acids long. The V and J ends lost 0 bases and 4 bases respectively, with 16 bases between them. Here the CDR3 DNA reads TGTGCCAGCAGCCAAGATCCCGGGACTGAGCCTTACAATGAGCAGTTCTTC. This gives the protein CASSQDPGTEPYNEQFF.

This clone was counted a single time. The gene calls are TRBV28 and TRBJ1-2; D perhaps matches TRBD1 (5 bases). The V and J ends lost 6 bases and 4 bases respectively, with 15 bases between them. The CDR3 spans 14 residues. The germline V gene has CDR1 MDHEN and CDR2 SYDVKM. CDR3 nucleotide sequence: TGTGCCAGCAGCTCGGACCCCGGGGGCTATGGCTACACCTTC. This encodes CASSSDPGGYGYTF.

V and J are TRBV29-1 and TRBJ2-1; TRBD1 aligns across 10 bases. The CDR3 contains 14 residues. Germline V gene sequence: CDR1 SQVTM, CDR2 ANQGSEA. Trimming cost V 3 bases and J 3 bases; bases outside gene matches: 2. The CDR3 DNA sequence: TGCAGCGTTGATCGGACAGGGGGCTACAATGAGCAGTTCTTC. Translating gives CSVDRTGGYNEQFF.

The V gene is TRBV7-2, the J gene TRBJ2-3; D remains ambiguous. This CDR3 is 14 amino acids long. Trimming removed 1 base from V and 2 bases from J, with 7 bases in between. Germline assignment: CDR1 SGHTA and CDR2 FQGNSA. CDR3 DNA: TGTGCCAGCAGCTTAGTTCGGTTCACAGATACGCAGTATTTT. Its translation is CASSLVRFTDTQYF.

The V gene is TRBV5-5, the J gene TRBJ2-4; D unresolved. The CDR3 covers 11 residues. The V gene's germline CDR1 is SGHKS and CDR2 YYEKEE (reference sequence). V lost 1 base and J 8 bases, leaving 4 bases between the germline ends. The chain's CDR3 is CASSLRDIQYF. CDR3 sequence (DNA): TGTGCCAGCAGCTTGAGGGACATTCAGTACTTC.

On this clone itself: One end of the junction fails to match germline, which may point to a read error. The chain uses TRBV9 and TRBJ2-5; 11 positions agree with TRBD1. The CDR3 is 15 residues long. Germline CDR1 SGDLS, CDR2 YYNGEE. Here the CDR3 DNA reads TGTGCCACCAGCCGGGACAGGGGGGCGATGAAGACCCAGTACTTC. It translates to CATSRDRGAMKTQYF.

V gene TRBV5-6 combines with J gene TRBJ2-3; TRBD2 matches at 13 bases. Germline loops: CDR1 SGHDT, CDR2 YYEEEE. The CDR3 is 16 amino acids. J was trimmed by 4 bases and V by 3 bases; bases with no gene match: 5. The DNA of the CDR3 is TGTGCCAGCAGCTCGTCACTAGCGGGGGGGCCAGATACGCAGTATTTT. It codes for CASSSSLAGGPDTQYF.